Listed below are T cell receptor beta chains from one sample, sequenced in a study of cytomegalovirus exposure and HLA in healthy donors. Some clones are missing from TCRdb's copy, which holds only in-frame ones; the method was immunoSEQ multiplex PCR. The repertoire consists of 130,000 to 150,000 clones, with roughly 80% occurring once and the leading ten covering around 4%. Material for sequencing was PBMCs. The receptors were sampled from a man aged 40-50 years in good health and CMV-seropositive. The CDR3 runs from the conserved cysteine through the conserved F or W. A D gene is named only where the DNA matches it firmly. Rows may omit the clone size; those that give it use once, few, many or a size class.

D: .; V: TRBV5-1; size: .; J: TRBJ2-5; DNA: TGCGCCAGCAGCTTAGGGGACATCCAAGAGACCCAGTACTTC; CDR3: CASSLGDIQETQYF
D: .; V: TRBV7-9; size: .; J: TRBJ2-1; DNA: TGTGCCAGCAGCCAAGCCTTGGACAATGAGCAGTTCTTC; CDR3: CASSQALDNEQFF
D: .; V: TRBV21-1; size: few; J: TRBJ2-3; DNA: TGTGCCAGCAGCAAAGGACGAGGAACAGATACGCAGTATTTT; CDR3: CASSKGRGTDTQYF
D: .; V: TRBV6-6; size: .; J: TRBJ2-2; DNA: TGTGCCAGCAGCCGACAAAAGCCCGGGGAGCTGTTTTTT; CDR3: CASSRQKPGELFF
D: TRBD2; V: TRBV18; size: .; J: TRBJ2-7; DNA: TGTGCCAGCTCACCGCCTAGCGGGCCCTACGAGCAGTACTTC; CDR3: CASSPPSGPYEQYF
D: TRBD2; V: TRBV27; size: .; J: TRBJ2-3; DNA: TGTGCCAGCAGCGACGGACTAGCGGGGACAGATACGCAGTATTTT; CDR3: CASSDGLAGTDTQYF
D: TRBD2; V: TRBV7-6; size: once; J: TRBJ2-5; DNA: TGTGCCAGCACCAAGGGAGGGGACCAAGAGACCCAGTACTTC; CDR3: CASTKGGDQETQYF
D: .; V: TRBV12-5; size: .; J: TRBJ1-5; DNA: TGTGCTAGTGGTTTGGCCTTTTCTATATCGGGCAATCAGCCCCAGCATTTT; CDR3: CASGLAFSISGNQPQHF
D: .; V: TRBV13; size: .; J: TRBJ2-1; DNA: TGTGCCAGCAGCTTTAACTACAATGAGCAGTTCTTC; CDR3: CASSFNYNEQFF
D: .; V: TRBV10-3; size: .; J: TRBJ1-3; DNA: TGTGCCCTAAAACAAGGAGTGATTGGAAACACCATATATTTT; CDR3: CALKQGVIGNTIYF
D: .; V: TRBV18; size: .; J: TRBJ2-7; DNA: TGTGCCAGCTCACCCGACAGTACCTACGAGCAGTACTTC; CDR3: CASSPDSTYEQYF
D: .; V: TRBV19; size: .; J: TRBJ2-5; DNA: TGTGCCAGTAGGCCAGAACAGGGCTGGGAGACCCAGTACTTC; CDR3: CASRPEQGWETQYF
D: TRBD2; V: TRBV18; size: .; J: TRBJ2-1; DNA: TGTGCCAGCTCACCCACCACGCCCGGGGGGAATGAGCAGTTCTTC; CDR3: CASSPTTPGGNEQFF
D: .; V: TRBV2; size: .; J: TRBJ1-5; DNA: TGTGCCAGCAGGCCGACAGGAAAGCCCCAGCATTTT; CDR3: CASRPTGKPQHF
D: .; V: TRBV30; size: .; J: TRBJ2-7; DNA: TGTGCCTGGAGTGTACTGGGGGCTCCTCAAACTCACGAGCAGTACTTC; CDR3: CAWSVLGAPQTHEQYF
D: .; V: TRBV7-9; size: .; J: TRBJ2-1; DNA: TGTGCCAGCAGCTTAGATCGGAGTACCTACAATGAGCAGTTCTTC; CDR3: CASSLDRSTYNEQFF
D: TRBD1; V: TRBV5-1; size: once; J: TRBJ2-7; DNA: TGCGCCAGCAGCCGGGGACAGGGGATGGGGGAGCAGTACTTC; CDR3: CASSRGQGMGEQYF
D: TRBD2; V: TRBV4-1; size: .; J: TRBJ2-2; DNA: TGCGCCAGCAGCCAGGCGGGAGGGGGGGTTTTGACCGGGGAGCTGTTTTTT; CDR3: CASSQAGGGVLTGELFF
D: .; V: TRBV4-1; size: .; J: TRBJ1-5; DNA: TGCGCCAGCAGCCAAGAGGTAGCAGTTAGCAATCAGCCCCAGCATTTT; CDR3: CASSQEVAVSNQPQHF
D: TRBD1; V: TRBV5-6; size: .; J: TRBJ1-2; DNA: TGTGCCAGCAGCTCGATATGGGACAGAGACTATGGCTACACCTTC; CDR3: CASSSIWDRDYGYTF
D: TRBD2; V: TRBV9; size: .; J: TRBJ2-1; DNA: TGTGCCAGCAGCCCCGGTGGAGCGGGGGTGGATGAGCAGTTCTTC; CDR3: CASSPGGAGVDEQFF
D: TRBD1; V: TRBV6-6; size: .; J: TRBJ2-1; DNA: TGTGCCAGCAGTTATTCCGGGACAGGGAGGTACAATGAGCAGTTCTTC; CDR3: CASSYSGTGRYNEQFF
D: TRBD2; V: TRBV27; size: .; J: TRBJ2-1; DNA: TGTGCCAGCAGTTTCTTAGGAAGGCTAGCGGGAGGTTACAATGAGCAGTTCTTC; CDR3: CASSFLGRLAGGYNEQFF
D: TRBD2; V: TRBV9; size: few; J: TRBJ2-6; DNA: TGTGCCAGCAGCGTAGACCTAGCGGGGGGAGCTGGGGCCAACGTCCTGACTTTC; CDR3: CASSVDLAGGAGANVLTF
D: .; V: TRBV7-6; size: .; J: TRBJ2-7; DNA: TGTGCCAGCAGCTTAGTATCTAGCGAGATCGGCGCCTACGAGCAGTACTTC; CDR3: CASSLVSSEIGAYEQYF
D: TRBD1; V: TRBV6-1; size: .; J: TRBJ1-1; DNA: TGTGCCAGCACCTTGGACAGGCCGAACACTGAAGCTTTCTTT; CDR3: CASTLDRPNTEAFF
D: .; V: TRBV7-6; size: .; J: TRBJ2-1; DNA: TGTGCCAGCAGCAACGCGGCGATTTTGGCAAACAATGAGCAGTTCTTC; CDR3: CASSNAAILANNEQFF
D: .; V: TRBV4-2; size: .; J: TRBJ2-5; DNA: TGTGCCAGCAGCCGCGACAGTTCCTACGAGCGGTACTTC; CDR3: CASSRDSSYERYF
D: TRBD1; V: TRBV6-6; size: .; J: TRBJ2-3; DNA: TGTGCCAGCAGTCCCGGGGACAGCCCCACAGATACGCAGTATTTT; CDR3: CASSPGDSPTDTQYF
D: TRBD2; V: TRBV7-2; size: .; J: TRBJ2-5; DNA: TGTGCCAGCAGCAAGCGACTAGCGGGGGGGCAAGAGACCCAGTACTTC; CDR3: CASSKRLAGGQETQYF
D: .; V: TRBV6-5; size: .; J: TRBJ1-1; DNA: TGTGCCAGCAGTCCTCAGGGAGGAGGAGAAGCTTTCTTT; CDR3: CASSPQGGGEAFF